A single sample is the source of the 11 T cell receptor beta chains below, sequenced in a study of T-cell memory formation after mild COVID-19. TCRdb processed the 5' RACE reads anew with MiXCR; each CDR3 protein has one entry. The sample lists about 270,000 distinct CDR3 sequences; 16% were seen once. The sample consisted of PBMCs or a T cell subset sorted from them (not recorded which). The receptors originated from a man aged 18 to 35 who had mild COVID-19 (a few samples of this study predate the infection). Cell type and time point are not known.

This clonotype was picked up a small number of times. The chain couples TRBV20-1 to TRBJ1-1; D gene uncertain. The CDR3 contains 14 residues. The germline CDR1 and CDR2 sequences are DFQATT and SNEGSKA (reference sequence). Trimming removed 3 bases from V and 1 base from J, with 12 bases in between. This CDR3 reads CSARMGAPNTEAFF. CDR3 bases: TGCAGTGCTAGGATGGGTGCCCCGAACACTGAAGCTTTCTTT.

This clonotype appeared a few times. CDR3 residues: CASSLAPAGDTQYF. The DNA of the CDR3 is TGTGCCAGCAGCTTAGCGCCCGCGGGAGATACGCAGTATTTT. The J gene is TRBJ2-3, the V gene TRBV7-2; D is perhaps TRBD2 (5 bases). CDR1 and CDR2 (germline): SGHTA, FQGNSA. V dropped 0 bases and J dropped 5 bases, with 9 bases sitting between them. The CDR3 is 14 amino acids.

The chain links TRBV7-2 to TRBJ1-2; 7 bases line up with TRBD1. Losses at the gene ends were 4 bases for V and 4 bases for J; bases not matched to a gene: 6. Germline V gene data show CDR1 as SGHTA and CDR2 as FQGNSA. This CDR3 contains 14 residues. The CDR3 protein is CASSSAGQTYGYTF. DNA for the CDR3: TGTGCCAGCAGCTCCGCGGGACAGACCTATGGCTACACCTTC. Variable domain in full (rest from reference TRBV7-2 and TRBJ1-2): GAGVSQSPSNKVTEKGKDVELRCDPISGHTALYWYRQSLGQGLEFLIYFQGNSAPDKSGLPSDRFSAERTGGSVSTLTIQRTQQEDSAVYLCASSSAGQTYGYTFGSGTRLTVV.

The chain combines TRBV7-9 with TRBJ2-5; maybe TRBD1 (5 bases). Trimming shortened V by 5 bases and J by 0 bases, and 10 bases separated the two germline ends. The germline CDR1 and CDR2 sequences are SEHNR and FQNEAQ (reference sequence). This CDR3 contains 14 residues. CDR3 loop: CASSKGVYQETQYF. DNA of the CDR3: TGTGCCAGCAGCAAAGGGGTTTACCAAGAGACCCAGTACTTC.

This clonotype was observed a few times. The chain is built from TRBV7-3 and TRBJ2-5, with D unresolved. Germline loops: CDR1 SGHTA, CDR2 FQGTGA. The CDR3 length is 13 residues. V was pared by 2 bases and J by 2 bases, with 6 bases between. The CDR3 coding sequence is TGTGCCAGCAGCTTAGCATTTCAAGAGACCCAGTACTTC. It specifies CASSLAFQETQYF.

This clonotype was found a few times. CDR3 region: CASSPAGTRGTDTQYF. The CDR3 region has the DNA TGTGCCAGCAGTCCCGCAGGTACGAGGGGGACAGATACGCAGTATTTT. The rearrangement uses TRBV9 and TRBJ2-3; TRBD1 might be the D (6 bases). The V end lost 5 bases, the J end lost 3 bases, and 19 bases lay between the germline ends. CDR1 and CDR2 (germline): SGDLS, YYNGEE. The CDR3 runs 16 residues.

In its sample, this clonotype was seen a few times. This CDR3 reads CASSVLGQGGTDTQYF. The CDR3 nucleotides read TGTGCCAGCAGCGTCCTCGGACAGGGTGGAACAGATACGCAGTATTTT. The chain recombines TRBV9 with TRBJ2-3, with 8 bases that match TRBD1. V was pared by 2 bases and J by 3 bases, with 8 bases of the junction left unmatched. Germline V gene data show CDR1 as SGDLS and CDR2 as YYNGEE. This CDR3 comprises 16 residues.

The chain employs TRBV6-4 and TRBJ2-7, with 7 bases fitting TRBD1. Germline loops: CDR1 MRHNA, CDR2 SNTAGT. This CDR3 comprises 13 residues. V trimming: 6 bases; J trimming: 2 bases; junction bases outside the gene matches: 4. CDR3 in amino acids: CASRATGPYEQYV. CDR3 sequence (DNA): TGTGCCAGCAGGGCGACAGGGCCCTACGAGCAGTACGTC.

The V call is TRBV6-5, the J call TRBJ1-1, with D perhaps matching TRBD1 (5 bases). Per the germline V gene, CDR1 is MNHEY and CDR2 is SVGAGI. This CDR3 spans 15 amino acids. V lost 2 bases, J lost 1 base, and 11 bases lay in between. CDR3 nucleotide sequence: TGTGCCAGCAGTTACGGATGGGGGTGGAACACTGAAGCTTTCTTT. Amino acids: CASSYGWGWNTEAFF.

There are many counts of this clonotype. The rearrangement joins TRBV29-1 to TRBJ1-1; a possible D gene is TRBD1 (5 bases). The V gene's germline CDR1 is SQVTM and CDR2 ANQGSEA. Trimming removed 6 bases from V and 0 bases from J, with 17 bases in between. The CDR3 spans 15 residues. DNA for the CDR3: TGCAGCGTAGGAACAGGTTGGGGCATGAACACTGAAGCTTTCTTT. Encoded protein: CSVGTGWGMNTEAFF. The full variable domain, its missing parts supplied by reference TRBV29-1 and TRBJ1-1, is SAVISQKPSRDICQRGTSLTIQCQVDSQVTMMFWYRQQPGQSLTLIATANQGSEATYESGFVIDKFPISRPNLTFSTLTVSNMSPEDSSIYLCSVGTGWGMNTEAFFGQGTRLTVV.

This clonotype was seen ten or more times. This chain joins TRBV7-9 and TRBJ2-5; 7 bases line up with TRBD1. The V gene's germline CDR1 is SEHNR and CDR2 FQNEAQ (reference sequence). The V and J ends lost 5 bases and 0 bases, in that order; junction bases with no gene match: 12. The length of the CDR3 is 17 residues. Written as DNA, the CDR3 is TGTGCCAGCAGCGATCCCACAGGGGCCGCGAACCAAGAGACCCAGTACTTC. Amino acid sequence: CASSDPTGAANQETQYF.